These T cell receptor beta chains were read from a single sample in a study of blood T cell repertoires in COVID-19. Assay: immunoSEQ multiplex PCR; the TCRdb copy retains only in-frame clones and omits some. This sample carries a few hundred thousand clones, 70% to 90% of them seen once, and the ten largest clones take roughly 1.2%. Sequencing was performed on PBMCs or T cells enriched from blood (not recorded which). Source of these receptors: a woman between 18 and 29 years old who had recovered from COVID-19. Each CDR3 is given with its conserved first and last residue. The D gene is left open where the match is weak. Clone size appears in some rows only: once, few, many, or a class for an expanded clone.

NA	TRBV6-2/TRBV6-3	TRBJ2-3	TRBD1	TGTGCCAGCAGTTTTTCGGGACAGATGATTAGCACAGATACGCAGTATTTT	CASSFSGQMISTDTQYF
NA	TRBV7-9	TRBJ2-1	TRBD2	TGTGCCAGCAGCTTCGGGACTAGCGGGTACAATGAGCAGTTCTTC	CASSFGTSGYNEQFF
NA	TRBV28	TRBJ2-1	NA	TGTGCCAGCAGTTCCCAGGGCCATGAGCAGTTCTTC	CASSSQGHEQFF
few	TRBV7-8	TRBJ1-6	NA	TGTGCCAGCAGCTCAATAACCGCGGGTGGGCTTAATTCACCCCTCCACTTT	CASSSITAGGLNSPLHF
NA	TRBV19	TRBJ1-1	NA	TGTGCCAGTAGTACCAGGGATGGGAACACTGAAGCTTTCTTT	CASSTRDGNTEAFF
once	TRBV28	TRBJ2-1	TRBD2	TGTGCCAGCAGTGATAGCGGGGTCCGCTACAATGAGCAGTTCTTC	CASSDSGVRYNEQFF
NA	TRBV11-2	TRBJ2-7	NA	TGTGCCAGCAGCTTAGGCCCCGAGGACTTGCGCTACGAGCAGTACTTC	CASSLGPEDLRYEQYF
NA	TRBV28	TRBJ1-1	NA	TGTGCCAGCTCAGTCGGACAGCCCACTGAAGCTTTCTTT	CASSVGQPTEAFF
NA	TRBV6-4	TRBJ2-3	TRBD2	TGTGCCAGCAGTGGGTCGGGAGGGAGCACAGATACGCAGTATTTT	CASSGSGGSTDTQYF
once	TRBV6-6	TRBJ1-1	TRBD1	TGTGCCAGCAGCCTCGGACAGGGCACCGAAGCTTTCTTT	CASSLGQGTEAFF
NA	TRBV3-1/TRBV3-2	TRBJ2-3	TRBD2	TGTGCCAGCAGCCAATCGCTAGCGGGGGGGCGGCCAGATACGCAGTATTTT	CASSQSLAGGRPDTQYF
NA	TRBV5-1	TRBJ1-2	TRBD1	TGCGCCAGCAGCTTGGCCCAGGGGGAATACGGCTACACCTTC	CASSLAQGEYGYTF
NA	TRBV7-9	TRBJ1-4	TRBD1	TGTGCCAGCAGCCCGTGGACAGGGGGCGAAGAAAAACTGTTTTTT	CASSPWTGGEEKLFF
NA	TRBV15	TRBJ1-4	NA	TGTGCCACCAGCAGTATCGGAAAAACGGGTTCCAATAATGAAAAACTGTTTTTT	CATSSIGKTGSNNEKLFF
NA	TRBV9	TRBJ2-7	TRBD1	TGTGCCAGCAGCGTAGAACAGGGGTCGACCTACGAGCAGTACTTC	CASSVEQGSTYEQYF
NA	TRBV7-9	TRBJ2-1	TRBD2	TGTGCCAGCAGCGCCCGACTAGCGGATGAGCAGTTCTTC	CASSARLADEQFF
NA	TRBV9	TRBJ1-1	NA	TGTGCCAGCAGCGTAGAGGGGCGCATGAACACTGAAGCTTTCTTT	CASSVEGRMNTEAFF
NA	TRBV7-2	TRBJ1-5	NA	TGTGCCAGCAGCTCCTCTAATAGCAATCAGCCCCAGCATTTT	CASSSSNSNQPQHF
NA	TRBV12-5	TRBJ1-5	NA	TGTGCTAGTGGTTTGGCAATAAAGAGGAGCAATCAGCCCCAGCATTTT	CASGLAIKRSNQPQHF
NA	TRBV5-1	TRBJ2-5	NA	TGCGCCAGCAGCCTGAGAGGAGAGACCCAGTACTTC	CASSLRGETQYF
NA	TRBV27	TRBJ1-2	TRBD1	TGTGCCAGCAGTCCCCGGGACAGAACATTTCATGGCTACACCTTC	CASSPRDRTFHGYTF
NA	TRBV7-9	TRBJ2-5	TRBD2	TGTGCCAGCAGCTTAGTATTGGGACTAGCGGGGGTTAACCAAGAGACCCAGTACTTC	CASSLVLGLAGVNQETQYF
NA	TRBV12-5	TRBJ1-2	NA	TGTGCTAGTGGTTTGGTAGGGATGGAGGGCAGCTACACCTTC	CASGLVGMEGSYTF
NA	TRBV19	TRBJ1-5	NA	TGTGCCAGTAGTATAGGAACCGTTTCGGGCAATCAGCCCCAGCATTTT	CASSIGTVSGNQPQHF
NA	TRBV11-2	TRBJ1-3	NA	TGTGCCAGCAGCCGGGCGGGTGCGGGAAACACCATATATTTT	CASSRAGAGNTIYF
NA	TRBV30	TRBJ1-5	TRBD1	TGTGCCTGGAGTGCGGGACAGGGGAATCAGCCCCAGCATTTT	CAWSAGQGNQPQHF